These 26 T cell receptor beta chains came from one sample sequenced in a study of blood T cells in healthy people across ages. Combining a sample-barcoded 5' primer with a J-beta primer mix, a second PCR ran for roughly 7 to 11 cycles. TCRdb re-derived calls from the 5' RACE reads in MiXCR, one entry per CDR3 protein. The sample yields 870,000 or so distinct CDR3 sequences, 25% to 30% seen once. The specimen was blood. All receptors derive from a woman of 80 years or more in good health.

The chain couples TRBV15 to TRBJ1-5, with D possibly matching TRBD1 (5 bases). This CDR3 region has 15 residues. V lost 0 bases and J 9 bases, leaving 15 bases between the germline ends. Per germline, CDR1 LNHNV and CDR2 YYDKDF (reference sequence). CDR3 loop: CATSRDGQSGGPQHF. The CDR3 DNA reads as TGTGCCACCAGCAGAGATGGGCAGTCCGGGGGGCCCCAGCATTTT.

This clonotype was seen ten or more times. CDR3 protein: CASRLRSSYNEQFF. In DNA, the CDR3 is TGTGCCAGCAGACTCAGGAGCTCCTACAATGAGCAGTTCTTC. The J gene is TRBJ2-1, the V gene TRBV6-2 or TRBV6-3; no definite D call. Germline V gene sequence: CDR1 MNHEY, CDR2 SVGEGT. This CDR3 is 14 amino acids long. V dropped 6 bases and J dropped 0 bases, with 9 bases sitting between them.

This clonotype came up many times. V gene TRBV5-4 combines with J gene TRBJ2-6; possible D gene TRBD1, 6 bases. Trimming left V 4 bases short and J 0 bases short, with 14 bases between. This CDR3 has 17 amino acids. Germline CDR1 and CDR2: SGHNT and YYREEE (reference sequence). CDR3 DNA sequence: TGTGCCAGCAGCCCACAGGGATCTAACTCTGGGGCCAACGTCCTGACTTTC. It yields the protein CASSPQGSNSGANVLTF. Variable domain in full (rest from reference TRBV5-4 and TRBJ2-6): ETGVTQSPTHLIKTRGQQVTLRCSSQSGHNTVSWYQQALGQGPQFIFQYYREEENGRGNFPPRFSGLQFPNYSSELNVNALELDDSALYLCASSPQGSNSGANVLTFGAGSRLTVL.

This clonotype was detected ten times or more. The rearrangement joins TRBV7-6 to TRBJ2-5; D is possibly TRBD1 or TRBD2 (5 bases each). Germline lookup yields CDR1 SGHVS and CDR2 FNYEAQ. The CDR3 covers 15 residues. The ends were cut back, 2 bases at V and 2 bases at J, with 12 bases in the middle. This CDR3 reads CASSLKSGRQETQYF. For the CDR3, the DNA is TGTGCCAGCAGCTTAAAATCGGGACGTCAAGAGACCCAGTACTTC.

Concerning this clonotype itself: A single base separates this from a much larger clone, so it may be a read error. CDR3 sequence reads: CAISASRKGSAYGYTF. The CDR3 region has the DNA TGTGCCATCAGTGCGAGCAGGAAGGGGTCAGCCTATGGCTACACCTTC. V gene TRBV10-3 combines with J gene TRBJ1-2, with D possibly TRBD1 on 5 matching bases. CDR3 length: 16 amino acids. Germline V gives CDR1 ENHRY, CDR2 SYGVKD. V lost 4 bases and J 4 bases, leaving 19 bases between the germline ends.

This clonotype came up many times. This chain connects TRBV6-1 to TRBJ2-7; TRBD2 might be the D (6 bases). Trimming removed 3 bases at V and 1 base at J, with 13 bases between. This CDR3 has 15 amino acids. Germline V gives CDR1 MNHNS, CDR2 SASEGT. The DNA for the CDR3 is TGTGCCAGCAGTGACGCGGGATTTGGTTCCTACGAGCAGTACTTC. The encoded protein is CASSDAGFGSYEQYF.

On this clonotype: This may come from a read error, since a much larger clone is one base off. V is TRBV29-1 and J is TRBJ2-5; the D is unclear. The V and J ends lost 0 bases and 11 bases respectively, with 13 bases between them. The length of the CDR3 is 12 residues. CDR1 and CDR2 from the germline V gene are SQVTM and ANQGSEA. CDR3 sequence: CSVEDLGYGQYF. For the CDR3, the DNA is TGCAGCGTTGAAGATCTCGGTTACGGGCAGTACTTC.

Of note for this clonotype: At one of its ends the junction is not consistent with the germline gene, which may arise from a read error. The chain links TRBV6-4 to TRBJ2-1, with 9 bases aligning to TRBD2. This CDR3 is 15 amino acids long. Germline CDR1 MRHNA, CDR2 SNTAGT. CDR3 loop: CTSSDSGGAYNEQFF. The CDR3 coding sequence is TGTACCAGTAGTGATAGCGGGGGAGCCTACAATGAGCAGTTCTTC.

With respect to this clonotype: One base away lies a much larger clone, so this may be a sequencing read error. V is TRBV7-8 and J is TRBJ2-1, with 7 bases that match TRBD2. Per the germline V gene, CDR1 is SGHVS and CDR2 is FQNEAQ. The CDR3 contains 14 residues. With 3 bases clipped from V and 6 bases from J, the junction kept 5 bases outside the gene matches. CDR3 nucleotide sequence: TGTGCCAGCAGCTTTTGGGAGGGAGGCAATGAGCAGTTCTTC. Its translation is CASSFWEGGNEQFF.

The chain joins TRBV6-6 to TRBJ2-5; D gene uncertain. With 6 bases removed from V and 7 bases from J, the gap between germline ends came to 15 bases. Germline V gives CDR1 MNHNY, CDR2 SVGAGI (reference sequence). The CDR3 consists of 13 residues. The CDR3 bases are TGTGCCAGCAGATATCCCGAGGAAGGGACCCAGTACTTC. Translated, it gives CASRYPEEGTQYF.

This clonotype was counted ten times or more. V gene TRBV6-5 combines with J gene TRBJ1-2, with a weak D call TRBD1 (5 bases). Trimming stripped 6 bases from V and 4 bases from J, with 12 bases between. The germline V gene encodes CDR1 MNHEY and CDR2 SVGAGI. The CDR3 covers 13 residues. DNA for the CDR3: TGTGCCAGCAGACTGGGGCTGGCCTATGGCTACACCTTC. It is translated as CASRLGLAYGYTF.

The chain uses TRBV7-9 and TRBJ1-2; TRBD1 might be the D (5 bases). This CDR3 is built from 15 residues. Germline lookup yields CDR1 SEHNR and CDR2 FQNEAQ (reference sequence). V dropped 1 base and J dropped 1 base, with 10 bases sitting between them. The CDR3 loop is CASSLGGTVNYGYTF. The CDR3 coding sequence is TGTGCCAGCAGCTTAGGAGGGACGGTTAACTATGGCTACACCTTC.

This clonotype was detected many times. This chain joins TRBV28 and TRBJ2-1; TRBD2 is a possible D gene (5 bases). V gave up 2 bases and J gave up 5 bases, with 13 bases separating them. Germline values: CDR1 MDHEN, CDR2 SYDVKM. The CDR3 totals 15 residues. CDR3 bases: TGTGCCAGCAGTTTAAGCAGAGGGATTAACAATGAGCAGTTCTTC. Translation: CASSLSRGINNEQFF. The variable domain in full, with the rest retrieved from reference TRBV28 and TRBJ2-1, is DVKVTQSSRYLVKRTGEKVFLECVQDMDHENMFWYRQDPGLGLRLIYFSYDVKMKEKGDIPEGYSVSREKKERFSLILESASTNQTSMYLCASSLSRGINNEQFFGPGTRLTVL.

This clonotype was seen more than once but under ten times. A much larger clone sits a single nucleotide away, making a read error possible. The chain is built from TRBV7-9 and TRBJ1-2, with 11 bases aligning to TRBD1. The junction had 9 bases not matched to a gene; V was cut back by 4 bases and J by 5 bases. The CDR3 is 16 amino acids. Germline CDR1 and CDR2: SEHNR and FQNEAQ (reference sequence). DNA for the CDR3: TGTGCCAGCAGCTCCTTGGACAGGGGGCTAGGTTATGGCTACACCTTC. This translates into CASSSLDRGLGYGYTF.

The J gene is TRBJ1-3, the V gene TRBV28; the D is unclear. Germline assignment: CDR1 MDHEN and CDR2 SYDVKM. The CDR3 consists of 15 residues. V lost 3 bases to trimming and J lost 2 bases, with 11 bases between them. The CDR3 sequence: CASSFAPVAGNTIYF. As DNA, the CDR3 is TGTGCCAGCAGTTTTGCCCCGGTAGCTGGAAACACCATATATTTT. The complete variable domain, with remaining parts taken from reference TRBV28 and TRBJ1-3, reads DVKVTQSSRYLVKRTGEKVFLECVQDMDHENMFWYRQDPGLGLRLIYFSYDVKMKEKGDIPEGYSVSREKKERFSLILESASTNQTSMYLCASSFAPVAGNTIYFGEGSWLTVV.

This chain connects TRBV18 to TRBJ2-1, with D unresolved. CDR3 size: 11 residues. Trimming took 8 bases from V and 13 from J, leaving 15 bases between them. Per the germline V gene, CDR1 is KGHSH and CDR2 is LQKENI. CDR3 nucleotides: TGTGCCAGCGGAGAAGTCGAAGGACAGTTCTTC. Its translation: CASGEVEGQFF.

This clonotype has ten or more counts. The chain is built from TRBV7-2 and TRBJ1-4, with 9 nucleotides matching TRBD1. CDR3 size: 14 residues. After removal of 5 bases from V and 8 bases from J, the junction contained 6 bases not matched to a gene. Germline CDR1 SGHTA, CDR2 FQGNSA. The CDR3, as DNA: TGTGCCAGCAGCACCGGGACAGGGAACGAAAAACTGTTTTTT. Its translation is CASSTGTGNEKLFF.

This clonotype was detected ten times or more. The V call is TRBV18, the J call TRBJ1-4, with 11 bases aligning to TRBD1. This CDR3 spans 17 amino acids. Germline V gene sequence: CDR1 KGHSH, CDR2 LQKENI. With 6 bases clipped from V and 0 bases from J, the junction kept 6 bases outside the gene matches. The CDR3 sequence is CASSIGQGAPTNEKLFF. CDR3 in DNA: TGTGCCAGCTCCATTGGACAGGGGGCACCAACTAATGAAAAACTGTTTTTT.

This clonotype has at least ten counts. This sequence joins TRBV29-1 and TRBJ2-5; tentative D call: TRBD1 (5 bases). The CDR3 contains 12 residues. Trimming removed 4 bases from V and 5 bases from J, with 11 bases in between. Germline V gene data show CDR1 as SQVTM and CDR2 as ANQGSEA. The CDR3 nucleotides are TGCAGCGTTGGGGGCGCTGGGGAGACCCAGTACTTC. Amino acid sequence: CSVGGAGETQYF.

This clonotype appeared many times. The rearrangement joins TRBV6-6 to TRBJ2-7; no clear D gene. Germline values: CDR1 MNHNY, CDR2 SVGAGI (reference sequence). Trimming cost V 7 bases and J 3 bases, with 16 bases left between them. The CDR3 has 14 amino acids. DNA for the CDR3: TGTGCCAGCATGGCGACACCACCGAACTACGAGCAGTACTTC. Its protein product is CASMATPPNYEQYF.

The table lists this clonotype with many counts. The chain uses TRBV7-2 and TRBJ2-5; D uncertain. This CDR3 comprises 14 residues. Per the germline V gene, CDR1 is SGHTA and CDR2 is FQGNSA. The V gene lost 1 base and the J gene lost 1 base, with 7 bases spanning the gap. The CDR3 loop reads CASSLVRLQETQYF. The CDR3 DNA follows: TGTGCCAGCAGCTTAGTACGTCTCCAAGAGACCCAGTACTTC. The full variable domain, with the rest looked up from reference TRBV7-2 and TRBJ2-5, is GAGVSQSPSNKVTEKGKDVELRCDPISGHTALYWYRQSLGQGLEFLIYFQGNSAPDKSGLPSDRFSAERTGGSVSTLTIQRTQQEDSAVYLCASSLVRLQETQYFGPGTRLLVL.

In its sample, this clonotype was seen many times. V gene TRBV24-1 combines with J gene TRBJ2-5; the D is unclear. Trimming took 6 bases from V and 6 from J, leaving 10 bases between them. The CDR3 contains 12 residues. CDR1 and CDR2 (germline): KGHDR, SFDVKD. The DNA for the CDR3 is TGTGCCACCAGTAACGGCCCAAAGACCCAGTACTTC. Translated, it gives CATSNGPKTQYF.

The rearrangement joins TRBV6-1 to TRBJ1-5, with 7 bases matching TRBD1. The germline CDR1 and CDR2 sequences are MNHNS and SASEGT. The J segment lost 0 bases and the V segment lost 6 bases, leaving 5 bases of the junction unmatched. This CDR3 comprises 15 residues. CDR3 sequence (DNA): TGTGCCAGCAGGCAACAGGGGTATAGCAATCAGCCCCAGCATTTT. It yields the protein CASRQQGYSNQPQHF.

To note about this clonotype: A much larger clone differs by one base, so this may be a read error. The chain is built from TRBV28 and TRBJ1-3; D ambiguous. CDR3 size: 14 residues. Germline lookup yields CDR1 MDHEN and CDR2 SYDVKM. In DNA, the CDR3 is TGTGCCAGCAGTTCTACGGGAGTAGGAAACGCCATATATTTT. Protein sequence: CASSSTGVGNAIYF.

CDR3 DNA sequence: TGTGCCAGCAGCTTCGCGGTGGCACCGCAGTTCTTC. Protein product: CASSFAVAPQFF. The chain uses TRBV7-8 and TRBJ2-7; unclear D gene. Near its end, the DNA agrees better with TRBJ2-1, so the J call may be wrong. CDR3 size: 12 residues. CDR1 SGHVS and CDR2 FQNEAQ come from the germline V gene.

This clonotype was counted many times. This chain joins TRBV11-2 and TRBJ2-1; TRBD2 is a possible D gene (7 bases). Germline V gene lookup returns CDR1 SGHAT and CDR2 FQNNGV. This CDR3 spans 16 amino acids. V shed 4 bases and J shed 7 bases, with 20 bases lying between them. The CDR3 DNA follows: TGTGCCAGCAGCTCGATTCTACCGGGGGGCGGGAATGAGCAGTTCTTC. Residues: CASSSILPGGGNEQFF.